The 5 T cell receptor beta chains presented below share a single source sample, sequenced in a study of cytomegalovirus exposure and HLA in healthy donors. PCR used 60 Vbeta primers and 13 Jbeta primers. Assay used: immunoSEQ multiplex PCR; TCRdb lists only in-frame clones, some missing. This sample has roughly 20,000 clones; roughly four fifths occur once, and the top ten carry about 21%. The sample consisted of PBMCs. These receptors came from a human donor in good health.

J is TRBJ2-3 and V is TRBV27; weak D call: TRBD2 (7 bases). The V and J ends lost 5 bases and 1 base respectively, with 19 bases between them. The length of the CDR3 is 17 residues. Germline CDR1 MNHEY, CDR2 SMNVEV (reference sequence). CDR3 DNA: TGTGCCAGCAGTGCTCCGAGAGGGGGGGGCCGCACAGATACGCAGTATTTT. It yields the protein CASSAPRGGGRTDTQYF.

The CDR3 sequence is CASSPDSQDYNEQFF. The CDR3 DNA follows: TGCGCCAGCAGTCCCGACAGCCAGGATTACAATGAGCAGTTCTTC. V and J are TRBV5-1 and TRBJ2-1; tentatively, D is TRBD1 (5 bases). This CDR3 is 15 amino acids long. Germline V CDR1 and CDR2: SGHRS, YFSETQ. Trimming pared 5 bases from V and 4 bases from J, leaving 16 bases between.

This sequence joins TRBV4-2 and TRBJ2-7; TRBD2 aligns across 7 bases. Losses at the gene ends were 4 bases for V and 0 bases for J; bases not matched to a gene: 6. The CDR3 sequence is 15 residues long. The germline V gene has CDR1 LGHNA and CDR2 YNFKEQ. The chain's CDR3 is CASSPLGGSSYEQYF. DNA of the CDR3: TGTGCCAGCAGCCCCCTGGGGGGGAGCTCCTACGAGCAGTACTTC.

The chain links TRBV6-6 to TRBJ1-6; a weak D match, TRBD1 (6 bases). Trimming removed 6 bases from V and 7 bases from J, with 16 bases in between. The germline V gene encodes CDR1 MNHNY and CDR2 SVGAGI (reference sequence). CDR3 size: 15 residues. CDR3 loop: CASSPSGGANSPLHF. For the CDR3, the DNA is TGTGCCAGCAGCCCGTCGGGGGGGGCGAATTCACCCCTCCACTTT.

The rearrangement uses TRBV4-2 and TRBJ2-3, with D perhaps TRBD2 (6 bases). The CDR3 is 16 residues long. Germline V gives CDR1 LGHNA, CDR2 YNFKEQ. The V and J ends lost 2 bases and 2 bases respectively, with 14 bases between them. The CDR3 DNA is TGTGCCAGCAGCCAACGTACCGGGACTCTCACAGATACGCAGTATTTT. Encoded protein: CASSQRTGTLTDTQYF.